The 23 T cell receptor beta chains in this list originate from one sample, sequenced in a study of Graves' ophthalmopathy and Graves' hyperthyroidism. Amplification of TCR beta CDR3 regions used RNA transcripts. First-round RT-PCR employed HTBI primers, with a second-round multiplex PCR after it. In TCRdb, the multiplex PCR reads were re-called with MiXCR into one record per CDR3 protein. The data contain 500,000 to 700,000 distinct CDR3 sequences, approximately 22% of them seen just once; the ten biggest clones take up approximately 6.5%. The sequenced sample consisted of peripheral blood. These receptors all stem from a woman aged 18 to 35 with stable Graves' hyperthyroidism. Some clones in this sample may be carry-over from other donors' samples.

This clonotype was counted at least ten times. The chain couples TRBV6-1 to TRBJ2-7, with 9 bases lining up with TRBD2. Germline V gene lookup returns CDR1 MNHNS and CDR2 SASEGT. V lost 2 bases and J lost 2; bases outside the gene matches: 4. This CDR3 is 15 amino acids long. The chain's CDR3 is CASSEMGGRAYEQYF. The CDR3 nucleotides read TGTGCCAGCAGTGAAATGGGCGGGAGGGCCTACGAGCAGTACTTC.

The gene calls are TRBV30 and TRBJ1-1; D perhaps matches TRBD1 (5 bases). Trimming pared 3 bases from V and 1 base from J, leaving 9 bases between. Germline-derived CDR1 and CDR2 are GTSNPN and SVGIG (reference sequence). The CDR3 is 13 amino acids. DNA of the CDR3: TGTGCCTGGAGGAGAGGGACGAACACTGAAGCTTTCTTT. Protein: CAWRRGTNTEAFF.

A few counts support this clonotype. The V gene is TRBV18, the J gene TRBJ1-1, with D tentatively TRBD1 (5 bases). The CDR3 consists of 15 residues. Trimming took off 8 bases at V and 3 bases at J, with 19 bases between the two ends. Germline CDR1 reads KGHSH; CDR2 reads LQKENI. This CDR3 is CASAENQGGDTEAFF. CDR3 DNA sequence: TGTGCCAGCGCAGAGAATCAGGGCGGTGACACTGAAGCTTTCTTT. Supplemented by reference TRBV18 and TRBJ1-1, the full variable domain reads NAGVMQNPRHLVRRRGQEARLRCSPMKGHSHVYWYRQLPEEGLKFMVYLQKENIIDESGMPKERFSAEFPKEGPSILRIQQVVRGDSAAYFCASAENQGGDTEAFFGQGTRLTVV.

The chain recombines TRBV11-1 with TRBJ1-2, with D possibly matching TRBD1 (5 bases). This CDR3 comprises 18 residues. V lost 0 bases to trimming and J lost 4 bases, with 21 bases between them. Germline assignment: CDR1 SGHAT and CDR2 FQDESV (reference sequence). As DNA, the CDR3 is TGTGCCAGCAGCTTAGCAATTCAAGAGGCCCGAAGGGGCTATGGCTACACCTTC. Amino acids: CASSLAIQEARRGYGYTF.

The sample holds many counts of this clonotype. V gene TRBV6-1 combines with J gene TRBJ1-1; a weak D match, TRBD1 (6 bases). This CDR3 has 15 amino acids. Trimming stripped 5 bases from V and 4 bases from J, with 17 bases between. Germline CDR1 is MNHNS and CDR2 is SASEGT. CDR3 nucleotides: TGTGCCAGCAGTAGAGGGGGAAGGTTAGGCACTGAAGCTTTCTTT. Protein: CASSRGGRLGTEAFF.

This clonotype has at least ten counts. This rearrangement joins TRBV6-1 to TRBJ2-4; D may be TRBD1 (6 bases). This CDR3 contains 11 residues. The V gene lost 6 bases and the J gene lost 12 bases, with 12 bases spanning the gap. CDR1 is MNHNS and CDR2 is SASEGT in the germline V gene. CDR3 loop: CASSPGTTQYF. The CDR3 nucleotides read TGTGCCAGCAGCCCCGGGACAACTCAGTACTTC.

This clonotype has a count of ten or more. V usage is TRBV5-1 and J usage is TRBJ1-2; a weak D match, TRBD1 (5 bases). Germline CDR1 is SGHRS and CDR2 is YFSETQ. V was cut by 5 bases and J by 3 bases, with 14 bases left in between. CDR3 size: 14 residues. The DNA of the CDR3 is TGCGCCAGCAGATCTGACAGCTTCTACTATGGCTACACCTTC. It translates to CASRSDSFYYGYTF.

V is TRBV20-1 and J is TRBJ2-5; TRBD1 matches 7 bases. V lost 3 bases and J lost 2; bases outside the gene matches: 3. Germline V gene lookup returns CDR1 DFQATT and CDR2 SNEGSKA (reference sequence). The length of the CDR3 is 13 residues. Here the CDR3 DNA reads TGCAGTGCTAGGGGACAGCCTCAAGAGACCCAGTACTTC. It is translated as CSARGQPQETQYF.

This clonotype was observed at least ten times. The rearrangement joins TRBV27 to TRBJ2-7; TRBD2 might be the D (6 bases). Germline CDR1 reads MNHEY; CDR2 reads SMNVEV (reference sequence). V lost 2 bases, J lost 7 bases, and 18 bases lay in between. CDR3 length: 15 amino acids. CDR3 DNA: TGTGCCAGCAGTTTAGTCGGGAGTGCCATTGGGGAGCAGTACTTC. Protein sequence: CASSLVGSAIGEQYF.

This clonotype was found many times. J is TRBJ1-2 and V is TRBV12-3 or TRBV12-4, with a tentative D call TRBD1 (5 bases). CDR3 length equals 14 residues. V lost 5 bases and J lost 6, with 16 bases in between. In DNA, the CDR3 is TGTGCCAGCAGTATCCCGGGACGGATAAATGGCTACACCTTC. This gives the protein CASSIPGRINGYTF.

This clonotype was seen many times. One junction end does not reproduce the germline sequence, and a read error may be involved. This chain uses TRBV15 with TRBJ2-4; tentatively, D is TRBD2 (6 bases). From germline, CDR1 is LNHNV and CDR2 YYDKDF (reference sequence). The CDR3 extends over 13 amino acids. The CDR3 DNA sequence: TGTGCCACCAGCAGAGAAGGCCGAGGAGGGAACATCTTC. This encodes CATSREGRGGNIF.

The sample holds a few counts of this clonotype. The chain's CDR3 is CASRTPGELFF. CDR3 bases: TGTGCCAGCAGGACCCCCGGGGAGCTGTTTTTT. The V gene is TRBV2, the J gene TRBJ2-2; D unresolved. V gave up 6 bases and J gave up 6 bases, with 5 bases separating them. Germline V gives CDR1 SNHLY, CDR2 FYNNEI. This CDR3 comprises 11 residues.

This clonotype was counted ten times or more. The genes are TRBV30 and TRBJ1-1; TRBD1 matches 7 bases. Germline lookup yields CDR1 GTSNPN and CDR2 SVGIG (reference sequence). The CDR3 is made up of 14 amino acids. V dropped 1 base and J dropped 7; count of bases not matched to a gene: 9. CDR3 amino acids: CAWSARGGTYEAFF. The CDR3 coding sequence is TGTGCCTGGAGTGCCAGGGGGGGGACGTATGAAGCTTTCTTT.

There are many counts of this clonotype. The gene calls are TRBV9 and TRBJ1-1; D is possibly TRBD1 (5 bases). The germline V gene encodes CDR1 SGDLS and CDR2 YYNGEE. The CDR3 covers 15 residues. V lost 4 bases to trimming and J lost 1 base, with 14 bases between them. The CDR3 sequence: CASSPWGRPNTEAFF. The CDR3 nucleotides read TGTGCCAGCAGCCCCTGGGGCAGGCCGAACACTGAAGCTTTCTTT.

This clonotype was picked up many times. V usage is TRBV12-3 or TRBV12-4 and J usage is TRBJ1-3; D perhaps matches TRBD1 (5 bases). The CDR3 extends over 17 amino acids. V dropped 5 bases and J dropped 0 bases, with 17 bases sitting between them. The CDR3 region is CASSLGARSSSGNTIYF. CDR3 DNA: TGTGCCAGCAGTCTAGGGGCCCGTTCCAGCTCTGGAAACACCATATATTTT.

The table lists this clonotype with many counts. This chain joins TRBV12-3 or TRBV12-4 and TRBJ1-5, with D possibly being TRBD1 (5 bases). V was shortened by 1 base and J by 7 bases, with 14 bases between the two germline ends. This CDR3 has 15 residues. CDR3 DNA sequence: TGTGCCAGCAGTTTAGAGGTGCAGGGTCTCCAGCCCCAGCATTTT. Translated, it gives CASSLEVQGLQPQHF.

This clonotype appeared many times. The chain has TRBV2 and TRBJ1-1; 7 bases fit TRBD1. This CDR3 has 14 residues. Germline CDR1 SNHLY, CDR2 FYNNEI. V was clipped by 10 bases and J by 6 bases; unmatched bases: 14. CDR3 in amino acids: CATSMREGAAEAFF. The CDR3, as DNA: TGTGCCACCAGCATGAGGGAGGGGGCCGCTGAAGCTTTCTTT.

J is TRBJ2-5 and V is TRBV20-1; the match to TRBD1 covers 9 bases. The CDR3 covers 15 residues. Germline values: CDR1 DFQATT, CDR2 SNEGSKA (reference sequence). J gave up 2 bases and V 4 bases, and 8 bases lay outside the gene matches. The CDR3 is CSATGTGSNQETQYF. CDR3 nucleotide sequence: TGCAGTGCTACCGGGACAGGGAGTAATCAAGAGACCCAGTACTTC.

This clonotype was counted many times. The gene calls are TRBV7-8 and TRBJ1-1, with a tentative D call TRBD1 (6 bases). The CDR3 is 17 residues long. CDR1 and CDR2 from the germline V gene are SGHVS and FQNEAQ. V gave up 4 bases and J gave up 1 base, with 19 bases separating them. CDR3 in DNA: TGTGCCAGCAGCTGGACAGCGTGGTTTGATCGGAACACTGAAGCTTTCTTT. Its translation: CASSWTAWFDRNTEAFF.

The CDR3 DNA reads as TGCAGTGCTAGCGGGGGGGCCGCTGGGGAGCTGTTTTTT. Protein sequence: CSASGGAAGELFF. The gene calls are TRBV20-1 and TRBJ2-2; 8 bases map to TRBD2. Per the germline V gene, CDR1 is DFQATT and CDR2 is SNEGSKA (reference sequence). Trimming took 3 bases from V and 8 from J; bases not matched to a gene: 5. This CDR3 has 13 residues.

The table lists this clonotype with many counts. The CDR3 nucleotides are TGTGCCAGCAGCGCGAGAGGGGCGGGCAATCAGCCCCAGCATTTT. Its protein is CASSARGAGNQPQHF. The rearrangement links TRBV11-2 to TRBJ1-5, with D possibly TRBD1 on 5 matching bases. The germline CDR1 and CDR2 sequences are SGHAT and FQNNGV. This CDR3 spans 15 amino acids. V was pared by 5 bases and J by 2 bases, with 13 bases between. Full variable domain (rest looked up from reference TRBV11-2 and TRBJ1-5): EAGVAQSPRYKIIEKRQSVAFWCNPISGHATLYWYQQILGQGPKLLIQFQNNGVVDDSQLPKDRFSAERLKGVDSTLKIQPAKLEDSAVYLCASSARGAGNQPQHFGDGTRLSIL.

This clonotype was counted ten times or more. V and J are TRBV19 and TRBJ2-7; the match to TRBD1 covers 11 bases. The CDR3 has 13 amino acids. Germline V lookup: CDR1 LNHDA, CDR2 SQIVND (reference sequence). V trimming: 10 bases; J trimming: 3 bases; junction bases outside the gene matches: 5. The CDR3 sequence: CATAGTGGYEQYF. DNA for the CDR3: TGTGCCACCGCCGGGACAGGGGGCTACGAGCAGTACTTC.

The CDR3 sequence is CATRTSGNSTGFYEQYF. As DNA, the CDR3 is TGTGCCACCAGGACTAGCGGGAACAGTACCGGCTTCTACGAGCAGTACTTC. The chain joins TRBV24-1 to TRBJ2-7; 11 nucleotides agree with TRBD2. CDR3 length: 17 amino acids. The germline V gene encodes CDR1 KGHDR and CDR2 SFDVKD. V lost 7 bases to trimming and J lost 3 bases; unmatched junction nucleotides: 13.